This T cell receptor beta chain emerged from a study of blood T cell repertoires in COVID-19. Study-level background: Sites across the United States, Italy and Spain contributed samples from acute and convalescent COVID-19. Sources were T cells, B-cell-depleted T cells, or PBMCs; the material itself was cDNA or gDNA.

Method: immunoSEQ multiplex PCR; TCRdb's copy keeps in-frame clones and lacks some. The table shows around 100,000 clones, with 80% to 90% occurring only once. This CDR3 comprises 15 residues. V shed 7 bases and J 5 bases; nucleotides not matched to a gene: 13. Germline values: CDR1 MNHEY, CDR2 SVGAGI. This chain links TRBV6-5 with TRBJ2-5, with TRBD1 identical over 7 bases. Sequenced sample: peripheral blood. The sequence came from a woman aged 50 to 60 with acute or convalescent COVID-19. The CDR3 nucleotides read TGTGCCAGCAACCCGACAGGGACCCCATCGGAGACCCAGTACTTC. Residues: CASNPTGTPSETQYF.